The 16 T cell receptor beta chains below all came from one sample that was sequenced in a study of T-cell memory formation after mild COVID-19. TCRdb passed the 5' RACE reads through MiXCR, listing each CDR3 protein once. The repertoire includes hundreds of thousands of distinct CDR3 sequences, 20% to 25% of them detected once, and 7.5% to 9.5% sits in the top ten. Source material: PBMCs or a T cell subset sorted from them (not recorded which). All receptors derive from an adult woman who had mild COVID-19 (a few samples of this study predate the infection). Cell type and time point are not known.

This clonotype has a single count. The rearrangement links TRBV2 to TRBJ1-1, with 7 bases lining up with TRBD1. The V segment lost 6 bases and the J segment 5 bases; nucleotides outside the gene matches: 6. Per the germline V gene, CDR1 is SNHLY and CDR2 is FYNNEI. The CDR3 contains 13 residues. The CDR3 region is CASSQMDRTEAFF. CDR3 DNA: TGTGCCAGCAGCCAAATGGACAGGACTGAAGCTTTCTTT.

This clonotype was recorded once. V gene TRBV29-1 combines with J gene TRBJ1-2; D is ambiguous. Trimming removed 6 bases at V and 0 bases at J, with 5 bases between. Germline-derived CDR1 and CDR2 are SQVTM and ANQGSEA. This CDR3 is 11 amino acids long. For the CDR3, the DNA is TGCAGCGTGAGGACTAACTATGGCTACACCTTC. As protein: CSVRTNYGYTF. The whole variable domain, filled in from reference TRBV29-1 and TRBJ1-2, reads SAVISQKPSRDICQRGTSLTIQCQVDSQVTMMFWYRQQPGQSLTLIATANQGSEATYESGFVIDKFPISRPNLTFSTLTVSNMSPEDSSIYLCSVRTNYGYTFGSGTRLTVV.

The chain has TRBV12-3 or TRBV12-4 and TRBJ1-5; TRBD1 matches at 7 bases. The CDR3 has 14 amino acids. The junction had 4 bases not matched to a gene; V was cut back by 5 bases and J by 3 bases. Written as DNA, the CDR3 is TGTGCCAGCAGTCGGACAGGTTTCAATCAGCCCCAGCATTTT. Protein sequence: CASSRTGFNQPQHF.

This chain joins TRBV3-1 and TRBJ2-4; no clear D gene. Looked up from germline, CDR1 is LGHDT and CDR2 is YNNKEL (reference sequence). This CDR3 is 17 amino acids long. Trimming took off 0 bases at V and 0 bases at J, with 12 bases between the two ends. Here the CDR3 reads CASSQDYQLLAKNIQYF. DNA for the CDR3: TGTGCCAGCAGCCAAGATTACCAGTTACTAGCCAAAAACATTCAGTACTTC. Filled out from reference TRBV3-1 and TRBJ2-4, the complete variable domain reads DTAVSQTPKYLVTQMGNDKSIKCEQNLGHDTMYWYKQDSKKFLKIMFSYNNKELIINETVPNRFSPKSPDKAHLNLHINSLELGDSAVYFCASSQDYQLLAKNIQYFGAGTRLSVL.

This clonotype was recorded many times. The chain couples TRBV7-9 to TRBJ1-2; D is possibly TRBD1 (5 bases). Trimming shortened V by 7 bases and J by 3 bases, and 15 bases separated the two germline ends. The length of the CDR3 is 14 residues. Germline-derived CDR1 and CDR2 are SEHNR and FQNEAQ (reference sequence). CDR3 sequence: CASTRAGTDYGYTF. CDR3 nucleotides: TGTGCCAGCACCCGGGCAGGGACGGACTATGGCTACACCTTC.

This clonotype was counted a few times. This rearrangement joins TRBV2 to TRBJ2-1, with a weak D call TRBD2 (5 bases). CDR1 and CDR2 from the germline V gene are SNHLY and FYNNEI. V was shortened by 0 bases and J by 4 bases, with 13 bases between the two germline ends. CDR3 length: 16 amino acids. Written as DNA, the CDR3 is TGTGCCAGCAGTGAAGCCCCGGGGATCGGATACAATGAGCAGTTCTTC. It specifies CASSEAPGIGYNEQFF.

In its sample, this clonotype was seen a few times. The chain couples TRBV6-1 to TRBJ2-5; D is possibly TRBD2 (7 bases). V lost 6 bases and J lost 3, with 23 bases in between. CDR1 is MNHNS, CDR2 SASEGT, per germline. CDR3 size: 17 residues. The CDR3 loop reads CASSPRWAGALKETQYF. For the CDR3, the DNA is TGTGCCAGCAGCCCTCGATGGGCGGGGGCGCTTAAAGAGACCCAGTACTTC.

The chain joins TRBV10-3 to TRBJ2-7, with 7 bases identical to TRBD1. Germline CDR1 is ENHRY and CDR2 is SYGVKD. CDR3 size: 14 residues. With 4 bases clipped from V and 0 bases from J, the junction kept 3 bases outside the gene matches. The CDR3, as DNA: TGTGCCATCAGTGTGAGGGACAGCTCCTACGAGCAGTACTTC. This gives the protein CAISVRDSSYEQYF.

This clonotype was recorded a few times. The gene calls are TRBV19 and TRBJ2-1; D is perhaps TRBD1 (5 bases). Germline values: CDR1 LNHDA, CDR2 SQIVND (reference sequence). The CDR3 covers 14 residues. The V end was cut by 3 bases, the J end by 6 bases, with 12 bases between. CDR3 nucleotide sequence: TGTGCCAGTAGTATGCAGGGCTGGGCCAATGAGCAGTTCTTC. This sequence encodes CASSMQGWANEQFF.

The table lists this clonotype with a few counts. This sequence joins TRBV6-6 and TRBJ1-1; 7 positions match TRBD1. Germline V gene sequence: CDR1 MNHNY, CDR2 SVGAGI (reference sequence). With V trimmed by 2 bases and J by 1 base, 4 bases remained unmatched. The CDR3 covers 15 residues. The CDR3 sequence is CASSYGGTENTEAFF. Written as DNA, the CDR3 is TGTGCCAGCAGTTACGGGGGGACAGAGAACACTGAAGCTTTCTTT.

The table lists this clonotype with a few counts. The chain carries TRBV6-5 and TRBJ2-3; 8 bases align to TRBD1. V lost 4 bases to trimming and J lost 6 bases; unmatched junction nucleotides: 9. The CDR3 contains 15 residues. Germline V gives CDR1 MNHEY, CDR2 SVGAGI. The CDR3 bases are TGTGCCAGCAGTTTCCGGGACAGGCCCCTCGATACGCAGTATTTT. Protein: CASSFRDRPLDTQYF.

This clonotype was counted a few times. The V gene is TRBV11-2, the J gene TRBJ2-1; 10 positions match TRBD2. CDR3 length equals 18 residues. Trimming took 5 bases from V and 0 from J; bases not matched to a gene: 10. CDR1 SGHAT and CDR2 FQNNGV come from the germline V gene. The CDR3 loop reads CASSPRGASGSSYNEQFF. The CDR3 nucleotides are TGTGCCAGCAGCCCACGAGGCGCTAGCGGGAGCTCCTACAATGAGCAGTTCTTC.

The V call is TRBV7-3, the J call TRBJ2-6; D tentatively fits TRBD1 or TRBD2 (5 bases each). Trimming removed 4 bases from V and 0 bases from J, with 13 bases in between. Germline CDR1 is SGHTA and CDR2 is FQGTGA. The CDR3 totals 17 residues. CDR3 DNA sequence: TGTGCCAGCAGCTCACCGGGACGCAGCTCTGGGGCCAACGTCCTGACTTTC. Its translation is CASSSPGRSSGANVLTF. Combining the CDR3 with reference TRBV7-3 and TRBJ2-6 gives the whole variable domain GAGVSQTPSNKVTEKGKYVELRCDPISGHTALYWYRQSLGQGPEFLIYFQGTGAADDSGLPNDRFFAVRPEGSVSTLKIQRTERGDSAVYLCASSSPGRSSGANVLTFGAGSRLTVL.

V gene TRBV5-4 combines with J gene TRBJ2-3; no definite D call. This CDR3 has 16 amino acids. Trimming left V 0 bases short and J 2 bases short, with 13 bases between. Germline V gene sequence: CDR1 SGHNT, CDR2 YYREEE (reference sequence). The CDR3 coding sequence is TGTGCCAGCAGCTTGGTTTGGGCTATGTCCACAGATACGCAGTATTTT. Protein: CASSLVWAMSTDTQYF.

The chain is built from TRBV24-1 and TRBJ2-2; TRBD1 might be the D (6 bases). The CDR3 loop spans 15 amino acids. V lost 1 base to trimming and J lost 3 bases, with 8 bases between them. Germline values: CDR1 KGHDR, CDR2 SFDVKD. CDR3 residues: CATSDLHRDTGELFF. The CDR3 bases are TGTGCCACCAGTGATTTACACAGGGACACCGGGGAGCTGTTTTTT.

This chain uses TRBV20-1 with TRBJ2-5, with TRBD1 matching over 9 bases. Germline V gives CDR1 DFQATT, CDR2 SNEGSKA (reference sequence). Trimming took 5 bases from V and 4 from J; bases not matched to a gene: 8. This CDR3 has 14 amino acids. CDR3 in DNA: TGCAGTGCTGCATACAGGGGGCTACGAGAGACCCAGTACTTC. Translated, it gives CSAAYRGLRETQYF.